A single sample is the source of the 25 T cell receptor beta chains below, sequenced in a study of Ad26.COV2.S vaccination and SARS-CoV-2 variants. Sample treatment: 15 to 20 received Ad26.COV2.S at low or high dose, single or two shots; several received placebo; per-sample allocation not given. Sampling happened 63 days after the first vaccine or placebo injection. Generated by immunoSEQ multiplex PCR, the TCRdb table keeps only in-frame clones and is missing some. The sample lists approximately 500,000 clones; about 83% were seen once. Source: peripheral blood, taken in a trial of Ad26.COV2.S vaccine versus placebo. These receptors were obtained from a person aged 18-65 years who received the Ad26.COV2.S COVID-19 vaccine or a placebo.

The chain uses TRBV27 and TRBJ1-2; the D is unclear. The CDR3 contains 18 residues. Germline-derived CDR1 and CDR2 are MNHEY and SMNVEV (reference sequence). Trimming left V 3 bases short and J 4 bases short, with 24 bases between. The DNA of the CDR3 is TGTGCCAGCAGTTTCAGCCTCGCGAGGTTAACCTTAGGCTATGGCTACACCTTC. Amino acids: CASSFSLARLTLGYGYTF.

This clone was seen once. The CDR3 region is CASSYSQGTRNTIYF. The CDR3 DNA reads TGTGCCAGCAGTTACTCGCAGGGAACGAGAAACACCATATATTTT. The chain joins TRBV6-5 to TRBJ1-3; maybe TRBD1 (5 bases). The germline V gene encodes CDR1 MNHEY and CDR2 SVGAGI. There are 15 residues in the CDR3. V shed 0 bases and J shed 5 bases, with 11 bases lying between them.

This chain connects TRBV28 to TRBJ2-1, with 12 bases lining up with TRBD1. Germline lookup yields CDR1 MDHEN and CDR2 SYDVKM. The CDR3 is 15 amino acids. With V trimmed by 6 bases and J by 8 bases, 8 bases remained unmatched. DNA for the CDR3: TGTGCCAGCAGCACCCTCGGGACAGGGGGCGATGAGCAGTTCTTC. Its protein is CASSTLGTGGDEQFF.

This clone was seen only once. This chain joins TRBV6-5 and TRBJ2-1; 7 bases are a match to TRBD2. This CDR3 spans 12 amino acids. With V trimmed by 3 bases and J by 15 bases, 8 bases remained unmatched. From germline, CDR1 is MNHEY and CDR2 SVGAGI. The CDR3 region has the DNA TGTGCCAGCAGTTATGGGCGGGAGCCCGCGTTCTTC. This sequence encodes CASSYGREPAFF.

This rearrangement joins TRBV2 to TRBJ1-6; maybe TRBD1 (6 bases). CDR1 is SNHLY, CDR2 FYNNEI, per germline. V lost 4 bases and J 9 bases, leaving 16 bases between the germline ends. This CDR3 has 15 residues. The CDR3 sequence is CASSATGTTSSPLHF. DNA for the CDR3: TGTGCCAGCAGTGCGACCGGGACAACGTCTTCACCCCTCCACTTT. Together with reference TRBV2 and TRBJ1-6, the CDR3 gives the full variable domain: EPEVTQTPSHQVTQMGQEVILRCVPISNHLYFYWYRQILGQKVEFLVSFYNNEISEKSEIFDDQFSVERPDGSNFTLKIRSTKLEDSAMYFCASSATGTTSSPLHFGNGTRLTVT.

This chain uses TRBV2 with TRBJ1-2; the D gene is possibly TRBD1 (5 bases). Trimming took off 9 bases at V and 4 bases at J, with 15 bases between the two ends. The CDR3 contains 13 residues. The germline gives CDR1 SNHLY, CDR2 FYNNEI. The CDR3 sequence is CARGEGRTYGYTF. CDR3 DNA: TGTGCCAGGGGGGAGGGCCGGACCTATGGCTACACCTTC.

The chain has TRBV21-1 and TRBJ1-5. TRBV21-1 is a recognized pseudogene. The CDR3 extends over 16 amino acids. The CDR3 coding sequence is TGTGCCAGCAGCAAAGTAGCAAGAAGGGACTTCCAGCCCCAGCATTTT. This codes for CASSKVARRDFQPQHF.

In this sample, this clone turned up once. The genes are TRBV6-4 and TRBJ1-1; D gene ambiguous. Trimming removed 4 bases at V and 2 bases at J, with 8 bases between. This CDR3 region has 13 residues. Germline-derived CDR1 and CDR2 are MRHNA and SNTAGT. The CDR3 nucleotides read TGTGCCAGCAGTGTAGACTTCAACACTGAAGCTTTCTTT. Amino acid sequence: CASSVDFNTEAFF.

The chain combines TRBV7-9 with TRBJ2-7; D tentatively reads TRBD1 or TRBD2 (5 bases each). V lost 5 bases to trimming and J lost 0 bases, with 20 bases between them. This CDR3 contains 17 residues. The germline CDR1 and CDR2 sequences are SEHNR and FQNEAQ (reference sequence). In DNA, the CDR3 is TGTGCCAGCAGCCTCGGGGCGCGGGCTGGAAGCTCCTACGAGCAGTACTTC. It specifies CASSLGARAGSSYEQYF.

This CDR3 reads CASSQVGQGARNTIYF. In DNA, the CDR3 is TGTGCCAGCAGCCAAGTCGGTCAGGGGGCGAGGAACACCATATATTTT. The chain employs TRBV3-1 (or the pseudogene TRBV3-2) and TRBJ1-3, with 8 nucleotides matching TRBD1. This CDR3 comprises 16 residues. The germline V gene encodes CDR1 LGHDT and CDR2 YNNKEL (reference sequence). V was pared by 1 base and J by 7 bases, with 9 bases of the junction left unmatched.

The chain employs TRBV6-5 and TRBJ2-2, with a weak D call TRBD1 (5 bases). Germline V gene lookup returns CDR1 MNHEY and CDR2 SVGAGI. Trimming took 7 bases from V and 2 from J, leaving 11 bases between them. The CDR3 totals 14 residues. The CDR3 DNA is TGTGCCAGCAAGGGAACAGGAAACACCGGGGAGCTGTTTTTT. It codes for CASKGTGNTGELFF.

The chain is built from TRBV7-2 and TRBJ2-7; D possibly corresponds to TRBD1 (5 bases). Germline V gives CDR1 SGHTA, CDR2 FQGNSA. Trimming stripped 1 base from V and 3 bases from J, with 7 bases between. The CDR3 length is 13 residues. CDR3 protein: CASSLGGHYEQYF. The CDR3 DNA follows: TGTGCCAGCAGCTTAGGCGGACACTACGAGCAGTACTTC.

Points on this clone: The same CDR3 arises from other DNA sequences in this sample as well. This chain connects TRBV5-1 to TRBJ2-1, with TRBD2 matching over 7 bases. After removal of 4 bases from V and 2 bases from J, the junction contained 3 bases not matched to a gene. Germline loops: CDR1 SGHRS, CDR2 YFSETQ. The CDR3 length is 14 residues. The CDR3 spells CASSPGTTYNEQFF. The CDR3 nucleotides are TGCGCCAGCAGCCCCGGGACTACCTACAATGAGCAGTTCTTC.

V is TRBV7-2 and J is TRBJ2-2; D uncertain. Germline V gene data show CDR1 as SGHTA and CDR2 as FQGNSA. V lost 0 bases and J 7 bases, leaving 3 bases between the germline ends. This CDR3 region has 12 residues. The CDR3 loop is CASSLADGELFF. In DNA form, the CDR3 reads TGTGCCAGCAGCTTAGCGGACGGGGAGCTGTTTTTT.

The J gene is TRBJ1-5, the V gene TRBV19; D not resolved. The CDR3 extends over 12 amino acids. With 5 bases removed from V and 9 bases from J, the gap between germline ends came to 11 bases. CDR1 and CDR2 from the germline V gene are LNHDA and SQIVND (reference sequence). CDR3 region: CASSGKGGPQHF. In DNA form, the CDR3 reads TGTGCCAGTAGTGGAAAGGGTGGGCCCCAGCATTTT.

The rearrangement links TRBV4-3 to TRBJ2-7; TRBD1 matches 7 bases. Germline V gene data show CDR1 as LGHNA and CDR2 as YSLEER. The trim removed 2 bases at V and 2 bases at J, leaving 6 bases unmatched. The CDR3 contains 15 residues. CDR3 residues: CASSQLNQGAYEQYF. The CDR3 coding sequence is TGCGCCAGCAGCCAATTAAATCAGGGGGCCTACGAGCAGTACTTC.

The chain joins TRBV7-2 to TRBJ2-1; D tentatively reads TRBD1 or TRBD2 (5 bases each). V was shortened by 5 bases and J by 7 bases, with 18 bases between the two germline ends. Germline V CDR1 and CDR2: SGHTA, FQGNSA. CDR3 length equals 15 residues. In nucleotides, the CDR3 is TGTGCCAGCAGCCCGACTGGGACCCTTGGGAATGAGCAGTTCTTC. Translated, it gives CASSPTGTLGNEQFF.

This sequence joins TRBV6-6 and TRBJ2-3, with D unresolved. V lost 4 bases, J lost 1 base, and 9 bases lay in between. CDR3 length equals 14 residues. Germline loops: CDR1 MNHNY, CDR2 SVGAGI (reference sequence). CDR3 protein: CASSSRPGTDTQYF. In nucleotides, the CDR3 is TGTGCCAGCAGTTCACGCCCTGGCACAGATACGCAGTATTTT.

The V gene is TRBV7-3, the J gene TRBJ2-3; D tentatively fits TRBD1 or TRBD2 (5 bases each). Trimming removed 2 bases from V and 5 bases from J, with 11 bases in between. Germline-derived CDR1 and CDR2 are SGHTA and FQGTGA. This CDR3 has 14 amino acids. The CDR3 here is CASSLGARGDTQYF. The CDR3 DNA is TGTGCCAGCAGCTTAGGGGCGAGGGGAGATACGCAGTATTTT.

The chain recombines TRBV28 with TRBJ2-3; TRBD1 aligns across 10 bases. This CDR3 contains 15 residues. Germline CDR1 and CDR2: MDHEN and SYDVKM. Trimming took 3 bases from V and 4 from J; bases not matched to a gene: 4. Here the CDR3 DNA reads TGTGCCAGCAGTTTCGGACAGGGGGTTTCAGATACGCAGTATTTT. Residues: CASSFGQGVSDTQYF.

The chain employs TRBV4-3 and TRBJ2-3, with 10 bases identical to TRBD1. CDR1 and CDR2 (germline): LGHNA, YSLEER. V lost 1 base to trimming and J lost 3 bases; unmatched junction nucleotides: 1. The CDR3 spans 15 residues. The CDR3 loop reads CASSQGGQGTDTQYF. CDR3 bases: TGCGCCAGCAGCCAAGGGGGACAGGGGACAGATACGCAGTATTTT.

This clone has at least ten counts. The chain recombines TRBV7-9 with TRBJ2-1; the D gene is possibly TRBD1 (5 bases). V lost 1 base, J lost 0 bases, and 10 bases lay in between. The CDR3 sequence is 16 residues long. Germline loops: CDR1 SEHNR, CDR2 FQNEAQ (reference sequence). The CDR3 is CASSLGQYSSYNEQFF. The CDR3 coding sequence is TGTGCCAGCAGCTTAGGACAGTACAGCTCCTACAATGAGCAGTTCTTC.

The chain has TRBV18 and TRBJ1-2; no clear D. The CDR3 is 16 amino acids. Trimming shortened V by 2 bases and J by 0 bases, and 13 bases separated the two germline ends. Germline-derived CDR1 and CDR2 are KGHSH and LQKENI. CDR3 sequence reads: CASSPVSYGPNYGYTF. The CDR3 nucleotides are TGTGCCAGCTCACCAGTCTCATATGGGCCTAACTATGGCTACACCTTC.

The V and J genes are TRBV27 and TRBJ2-7, with 8 positions matching TRBD2. With V trimmed by 5 bases and J by 7 bases, 19 bases remained unmatched. CDR1 and CDR2 from the germline V gene are MNHEY and SMNVEV (reference sequence). CDR3 length: 17 residues. The CDR3 nucleotides are TGTGCCAGCAGTACGGGCCGGGCTAGCGGGCCGGTTGGGGAGCAGTACTTC. Translating it yields CASSTGRASGPVGEQYF.

The chain recombines TRBV7-3 with TRBJ2-2; 10 bases line up with TRBD2. CDR1 is SGHTA and CDR2 is FQGTGA in the germline V gene. The CDR3 totals 15 residues. The ends lost 8 bases at V and 0 bases at J; junction bases unmatched: 3. In DNA, the CDR3 is TGTGCCAGCGGGCTAGCGGGAGCGAACACCGGGGAGCTGTTTTTT. This encodes CASGLAGANTGELFF.